The sequence of this T cell receptor beta chain was determined in a study of identical twins. Study findings and constraints: Fewer insertions marked abundant cord blood beta clonotypes; young adult naive trended weakly, memory not at all. Excess sharing between twins was weaker in beta out-of-frame sequences. Compared with unrelated sharing, twin-shared out-of-frame alpha sequences had more low-probability sequences.

Via MiXCR, TCRdb re-called the 5' RACE reads, giving one row per CDR3 protein. The repertoire consists of 250,000 or so distinct CDR3 sequences, with roughly 8% occurring once and the leading ten covering less than 4%. As concerns this clonotype: Its antigen is unidentified. One base away lies a much larger clone, so this may be a sequencing read error.

Everyone who gave samples was a healthy Caucasian. This sample was shared with a second study, whose subject was yellow fever vaccine responses in identical twins.

The clonotype originates from a woman aged 18-29 years in good health. Sequenced: CD8+ T cells sorted from blood.

DNA for the CDR3: TGTGCCAGCAGCTTATCATTCTACGAGCAGTACTTC. This sequence encodes CASSLSFYEQYF. The V call is TRBV7-9, the J call TRBJ2-7; D remains ambiguous. Trimming took off 2 bases at V and 3 bases at J, with 5 bases between the two ends. Germline lookup yields CDR1 SEHNR and CDR2 FQNEAQ (reference sequence). This CDR3 has 12 residues.